This paragraph covers one TCR beta chain sequence. There is no known antigen for this receptor. No much larger clonotype is one base removed from it; base qualities were not supplied. Donors were 39 systemically healthy Caucasian individuals from Russia aged roughly 6 to 100 years. Approximately 9.3 milliliters of peripheral blood were drawn from each donor into EDTA-treated Vacutainer tubes. Ficoll-Paque density-gradient centrifugation was used to isolate PBMCs, with at least 6.5 million per sample. Trizol reagent was used to extract total RNA from the PBMCs, yielding at least 6 micrograms per sample. For every donor, an aliquot of PBMCs went through flow cytometry to measure the percentages of naive CD45RAhigh/CD27high T cells. The record originates from a study of blood T cells in healthy people across ages (dated by TCRdb to between 2015 and 2016). About the full investigation: In model experiments, template switching captured roughly one uniquely barcoded TCR beta cDNA molecule for every two T cells. Using deep sequencing normalized with unique cDNA molecular identifiers, the study measured how TCR beta repertoire diversity changes with age. Four age groups were formed from the donors: young (average roughly 16 years), middle-aged (more than 35), aged (about 62) and long-lived (about 80). To avoid experimental bias, donors of different ages were randomly spread across the sequencing lanes. The study analyzed two additional independent replicas of 1 million unique cDNA reads from the same blood draw for two donors, one aged 18 to 29 and one aged 80 or older. What the authors observed across the whole study: The long-lived group showed more naive CD4+ T cells, fewer expanded clones and increased TCR diversity than the aged group, suggesting age selection. As age increased, observed TCR beta diversity per million T cells dropped in a roughly linear way, and a significant reduction was already evident by age 40. Estimates of total diversity based on one million sequenced T cells were regarded as lower bounds and as underestimates. Observed TCR beta diversity correlated strongly with the percentage of naive T cells measured by flow cytometry. Because profiling used bulk unsorted PBMCs, naive and antigen-experienced compartments could not be compared conclusively. Because the CMV infection status of the donors was unknown, age-related changes in expanded clonotypes may potentially have been confounded.

The library was produced with 5' RACE. The data were produced on an Illumina HiSeq 2500. A second PCR of roughly 7 to 11 cycles was run with a J-beta primer mix and a sample-barcoded 5' primer. Each TCR beta cDNA molecule received a unique molecular identifier from a template-switch 5' adaptor carrying 12 random nucleotides. Each sample yielded at least 2.5 million CDR3-containing paired-end reads. All of the RNA was converted into first-strand cDNA using the Mint cDNA synthesis kit, with a TRBC-specific oligonucleotide serving as the primer. Following uracil-DNA glycosylase treatment, all cDNA underwent a first 18-cycle PCR with the universal primers M1SS and BC2_uni_R. Per the source publication's procedure: Each sample was normalized by randomly selecting 1 million high-quality reads, each carrying a distinct molecular identifier. Reads sharing molecular identifiers were discarded rather than binned into consensus sequences. MiTCR, set to a Q25 quality threshold and the strictest error-elimination algorithm, was used for CDR3 identification, clonotype clustering and error correction. Lower-bound total TCR beta diversity was estimated with a nonparametric unseen species model using Euler transformation. The public sequencing data were trimmed at Q25 with fastp and processed into clonotypes with MiXCR by TCRdb, which kept only in-frame beta chains. Rows merge per CDR3 protein into single entries with the most common DNA and genes. The authors' filters were not applied to this entry. This sample gives about 1.7 million distinct CDR3 sequences in total; under 30% of them show up just once. Jointly, the top ten make up 6.5% to 8.5% of the sample.

As encoded in the germline V gene, CDR1 is MNHNS while CDR2 is SASEGT. Deletion took 6 bases off V and 4 bases off J, with a span of 15 bases between the germline ends. Reading from cysteine to phenylalanine, the CDR3 counts 14 amino acids. The retained sequence is limited to the CDR3, 42 bases, with the frame set at the first base. Sequencing input: blood. The sequence came from a woman under 40 in good health. Recombination linked TRBV6-1 to TRBJ1-1, and possibly TRBD1, on 5 matching bases. The CDR3 protein is CASRPRERGTEAFF. The sequenced DNA is TGTGCCAGCAGGCCCAGGGAGAGGGGCACTGAAGCTTTCTTT.